Below, 24 T cell receptor beta chains from the same sample are listed, as sequenced in a study of T-cell reconstitution after alpha-beta-depleted transplantation in children. Preparation of the TCRbeta library involved a method that used unique molecular identifiers. TCRdb fed the PCR reads into MiXCR, producing one record per CDR3 protein. The sample has a few hundred thousand distinct CDR3 sequences; approximately 12% are singletons. The source was PBMCs from the stem cell graft donor, collected from the stem cell graft. The receptors were gathered from a human donor who donated a stem cell graft to a child with combined immunodeficiency.

The V and J genes are TRBV7-2 and TRBJ1-1, with 8 bases matching TRBD1. The V gene's germline CDR1 is SGHTA and CDR2 FQGNSA. This CDR3 comprises 14 residues. V dropped 6 bases and J dropped 3; count of bases not matched to a gene: 6. CDR3 bases: TGTGCCAGCAGGAACCAGGGGGCGCACACTGAAGCTTTCTTT. It translates to CASRNQGAHTEAFF. Combining the CDR3 with reference TRBV7-2 and TRBJ1-1 gives the whole variable domain GAGVSQSPSNKVTEKGKDVELRCDPISGHTALYWYRQSLGQGLEFLIYFQGNSAPDKSGLPSDRFSAERTGGSVSTLTIQRTQQEDSAVYLCASRNQGAHTEAFFGQGTRLTVV.

This clonotype was picked up a small number of times. The chain carries TRBV20-1 and TRBJ2-5; the D gene is possibly TRBD1 (5 bases). CDR3 length: 15 amino acids. CDR1 is DFQATT and CDR2 is SNEGSKA in the germline V gene (reference sequence). V dropped 1 base and J dropped 4 bases, with 16 bases sitting between them. This CDR3 reads CSARALQGRSETQYF. The CDR3 DNA follows: TGCAGTGCTAGAGCCTTGCAGGGTCGGTCAGAGACCCAGTACTTC.

V gene TRBV27 combines with J gene TRBJ2-7, with TRBD1 identical over 7 bases. The ends lost 6 bases at V and 6 bases at J; junction bases unmatched: 8. Germline V gene data show CDR1 as MNHEY and CDR2 as SMNVEV (reference sequence). The CDR3 is 13 residues long. The CDR3 spells CASSPSGGSEQYF. The CDR3 DNA sequence: TGTGCCAGCAGCCCCTCAGGGGGTAGCGAGCAGTACTTC.

V usage is TRBV5-1 and J usage is TRBJ1-3, with D possibly being TRBD1 (6 bases). Trimming pared 5 bases from V and 0 bases from J, leaving 12 bases between. CDR3 length: 15 residues. Germline V gene sequence: CDR1 SGHRS, CDR2 YFSETQ. The CDR3 spells CASRPGVLSGNTIYF. The CDR3 DNA reads TGCGCCAGCAGGCCAGGGGTGCTCTCTGGAAACACCATATATTTT.

V and J are TRBV20-1 and TRBJ2-3, with 15 bases matching TRBD2. Unmatched junction bases numbered 8, after V lost 6 bases and J lost 4 bases. The CDR3 extends over 16 amino acids. Germline V gene data show CDR1 as DFQATT and CDR2 as SNEGSKA (reference sequence). Here the CDR3 DNA reads TGCAGTGCCAAGGGACTAGCGGGAGGAGTGGCAGATACGCAGTATTTT. This encodes CSAKGLAGGVADTQYF.

V gene TRBV12-3 or TRBV12-4 combines with J gene TRBJ2-7; 10 bases line up with TRBD1. V was pared by 5 bases and J by 0 bases, with 4 bases of the junction left unmatched. The CDR3 covers 15 residues. This chain's CDR3 is CASSPDRGHSYEQYF. CDR3 DNA sequence: TGTGCCAGCAGTCCCGACAGGGGGCACTCCTACGAGCAGTACTTC.

This clonotype was found a few times. V usage is TRBV21-1 and J usage is TRBJ2-3; TRBD1, the table's D call, lacks a check against the DNA. TRBV21-1 is a pseudogene locus. The CDR3 is made up of 16 amino acids. As DNA, the CDR3 is TGTGCCAGCAGCATCACAGGGGGCGGGGGCACAGATACGCAGTATTTT. This translates into CASSITGGGGTDTQYF.

The rearrangement uses TRBV2 and TRBJ2-3, with 12 nucleotides matching TRBD2. The CDR3 sequence is 18 residues long. Germline V gives CDR1 SNHLY, CDR2 FYNNEI. V gave up 4 bases and J gave up 4 bases; unmatched junction bases: 12. The CDR3 nucleotides read TGTGCCAGCAGTGCCCGACTAGCGGGAGCATCTGGCGCAGATACGCAGTATTTT. Protein product: CASSARLAGASGADTQYF.

This clonotype was counted a few times. This chain links TRBV12-3 or TRBV12-4 with TRBJ1-1, with TRBD1 as a possible D gene (6 bases). This CDR3 has 13 residues. V shed 6 bases and J shed 6 bases, with 14 bases lying between them. The CDR3 coding sequence is TGTGCCAGCAGCAATGGGGGGGGCCCTGAAGCTTTCTTT. Its translation: CASSNGGGPEAFF.

Only a few counts were recorded for this clonotype. The rearrangement joins TRBV6-5 to TRBJ2-7; 11 nucleotides match TRBD2. With 0 bases clipped from V and 3 bases from J, the junction kept 7 bases outside the gene matches. The germline V gene encodes CDR1 MNHEY and CDR2 SVGAGI. This CDR3 comprises 17 residues. CDR3 DNA sequence: TGTGCCAGCAGTTACTCCGGAGCACTAGCGGGGGACTACGAGCAGTACTTC. Its translation: CASSYSGALAGDYEQYF.

This clonotype was detected only a few times. V is TRBV2 and J is TRBJ2-3; 7 nucleotides agree with TRBD2. V dropped 0 bases and J dropped 1; count of bases not matched to a gene: 7. The CDR3 runs 17 residues. The germline V gene encodes CDR1 SNHLY and CDR2 FYNNEI. As DNA, the CDR3 is TGTGCCAGCAGTGAAGCGAACAGGCTAGCGGGCACAGATACGCAGTATTTT. Its translation: CASSEANRLAGTDTQYF.

This clonotype was detected only a few times. This chain links TRBV6-1 with TRBJ2-7; the match to TRBD2 covers 10 bases. The CDR3 covers 17 residues. The V segment lost 3 bases and the J segment 3 bases; nucleotides outside the gene matches: 11. In germline, CDR1 is MNHNS, CDR2 SASEGT. In nucleotides, the CDR3 is TGTGCCAGCAGTGACCCTAGCGGGGGTTCCTCCCTCTACGAGCAGTACTTC. Translating it yields CASSDPSGGSSLYEQYF.

This rearrangement joins TRBV7-9 to TRBJ2-7; the D gene is possibly TRBD2 (6 bases). The V end was cut by 1 base, the J end by 2 bases, with 12 bases between. Germline assignment: CDR1 SEHNR and CDR2 FQNEAQ (reference sequence). This CDR3 comprises 15 residues. The CDR3 region has the DNA TGTGCCAGCAGCTTAGAGTCGTCTAGCGCCTACGAGCAGTACTTC. It translates to CASSLESSSAYEQYF.

This clonotype was counted at least ten times. The rearrangement links TRBV5-1 to TRBJ2-7; 7 bases align to TRBD1. CDR3 length: 16 residues. Germline CDR1 and CDR2: SGHRS and YFSETQ. V gave up 5 bases and J gave up 5 bases; unmatched junction bases: 16. CDR3: CASRQYPGQYIDEQYF. In DNA form, the CDR3 reads TGCGCCAGCAGGCAATACCCGGGACAGTACATCGACGAGCAGTACTTC.

The chain employs TRBV29-1 and TRBJ1-2; perhaps TRBD1 as D (6 bases). This CDR3 region has 13 residues. The germline V gene has CDR1 SQVTM and CDR2 ANQGSEA. V lost 8 bases and J 8 bases, leaving 21 bases between the germline ends. This CDR3 reads CSFRLGARGGYTF. Here the CDR3 DNA reads TGCAGCTTTCGTTTGGGGGCACGAGGAGGCTACACCTTC.

At least ten counts were recorded for this clonotype. The J gene is TRBJ2-1, the V gene TRBV5-1; 8 bases align to TRBD2. Unmatched junction bases numbered 6, after V lost 4 bases and J lost 6 bases. Per the germline V gene, CDR1 is SGHRS and CDR2 is YFSETQ. The CDR3 is made up of 14 amino acids. The CDR3 coding sequence is TGCGCCAGCAGCCTAGGGACTAGGAGCAATGAGCAGTTCTTC. It codes for CASSLGTRSNEQFF.

This clonotype was counted many times. This sequence joins TRBV27 and TRBJ1-5; D unclear. The germline gives CDR1 MNHEY, CDR2 SMNVEV (reference sequence). CDR3 length: 15 amino acids. Trimming took off 3 bases at V and 1 base at J, with 10 bases between the two ends. As DNA, the CDR3 is TGTGCCAGCAGTTTCTCCGGCAGGAGCAATCAGCCCCAGCATTTT. This gives the protein CASSFSGRSNQPQHF.

This clonotype showed up just a few times. V is TRBV3-1 and J is TRBJ2-5; TRBD1 might be the D (6 bases). The CDR3 loop spans 14 amino acids. Trimming removed 3 bases at V and 2 bases at J, with 10 bases between. Per germline, CDR1 LGHDT and CDR2 YNNKEL (reference sequence). CDR3 in amino acids: CASSQRQGQETQYF. For the CDR3, the DNA is TGTGCCAGCAGCCAGAGGCAGGGGCAAGAGACCCAGTACTTC.

This clonotype has a count of ten or more. This chain connects TRBV6-1 to TRBJ2-7; 10 bases are a match to TRBD2. CDR1 and CDR2 from the germline V gene are MNHNS and SASEGT. This CDR3 has 15 amino acids. Unmatched junction bases numbered 7, after V lost 2 bases and J lost 6 bases. The CDR3 protein is CASSELASGSPEQYF. CDR3 nucleotides: TGTGCCAGCAGTGAACTGGCTAGCGGGAGCCCCGAGCAGTACTTC.

This chain links TRBV4-3 with TRBJ2-1, with 9 bases aligning to TRBD2. V was pared by 4 bases and J by 2 bases, with 3 bases of the junction left unmatched. The CDR3 sequence is 15 residues long. Germline CDR1 and CDR2: LGHNA and YSLEER. CDR3 DNA: TGCGCCAGCAGCCCCGAGCGGGGGGCCTACAATGAGCAGTTCTTC. Its protein is CASSPERGAYNEQFF.

The rearrangement uses TRBV15 and TRBJ2-1; a possible D gene is TRBD2 (6 bases). V was shortened by 3 bases and J by 4 bases, with 16 bases between the two germline ends. The germline gives CDR1 LNHNV, CDR2 YYDKDF (reference sequence). The CDR3 covers 16 residues. CDR3 DNA: TGTGCCACCAGCAGGGGGGGTCAGCGCCTATACAATGAGCAGTTCTTC. Translation: CATSRGGQRLYNEQFF.

This clonotype was seen ten or more times. The rearrangement joins TRBV6-5 to TRBJ2-2; D unclear. The CDR3 consists of 12 residues. Per germline, CDR1 MNHEY and CDR2 SVGAGI. Trimming took 5 bases from V and 8 from J, leaving 9 bases between them. CDR3 sequence reads: CASSAVLGELFF. CDR3 in DNA: TGTGCCAGCAGTGCAGTCCTAGGGGAGCTGTTTTTT.

The V gene is TRBV4-3, the J gene TRBJ2-1; D call uncertain. Germline lookup yields CDR1 LGHNA and CDR2 YSLEER. The CDR3 is made up of 14 amino acids. V was shortened by 0 bases and J by 5 bases, with 8 bases between the two germline ends. Here the CDR3 reads CASSQEDENNEQFF. The CDR3 DNA sequence: TGCGCCAGCAGCCAAGAGGACGAGAACAATGAGCAGTTCTTC.

The chain employs TRBV2 and TRBJ2-7; possibly TRBD1 or TRBD2 for D (5 bases each). Germline V gives CDR1 SNHLY, CDR2 FYNNEI. The CDR3 runs to 14 residues. V was clipped by 6 bases and J by 3 bases, with 15 bases between them. CDR3 residues: CASSGARTVYEQYF. The CDR3 region has the DNA TGTGCCAGCAGCGGGGCGAGAACTGTCTACGAGCAGTACTTC.